This T cell receptor beta chain was sequenced in a study of T cells after yellow fever vaccination. This clonotype has just a few counts. TCRdb re-derived calls from the 5' RACE reads in MiXCR, one entry per CDR3 protein. Seen here are a few hundred thousand distinct CDR3 sequences, 6.9% observed once, and the top ten hold about 0.9%. Germline V lookup: CDR1 SGHTA, CDR2 FQGNSA. The V end lost 1 base, the J end lost 2 bases, and 11 bases lay between the germline ends. The CDR3 runs to 15 residues. The clonotype originates from a man aged 25-45 years who received the YFV17D yellow fever vaccine. V usage is TRBV7-2 and J usage is TRBJ2-5; the D gene is possibly TRBD1 (5 bases). The sample was CD4+ T cells sorted from PBMCs, taken 15 days after the yellow fever booster vaccination. CDR3 loop: CASSLGRTRQETQYF. CDR3 coding DNA: TGTGCCAGCAGCTTAGGGCGGACACGACAAGAGACCCAGTACTTC.